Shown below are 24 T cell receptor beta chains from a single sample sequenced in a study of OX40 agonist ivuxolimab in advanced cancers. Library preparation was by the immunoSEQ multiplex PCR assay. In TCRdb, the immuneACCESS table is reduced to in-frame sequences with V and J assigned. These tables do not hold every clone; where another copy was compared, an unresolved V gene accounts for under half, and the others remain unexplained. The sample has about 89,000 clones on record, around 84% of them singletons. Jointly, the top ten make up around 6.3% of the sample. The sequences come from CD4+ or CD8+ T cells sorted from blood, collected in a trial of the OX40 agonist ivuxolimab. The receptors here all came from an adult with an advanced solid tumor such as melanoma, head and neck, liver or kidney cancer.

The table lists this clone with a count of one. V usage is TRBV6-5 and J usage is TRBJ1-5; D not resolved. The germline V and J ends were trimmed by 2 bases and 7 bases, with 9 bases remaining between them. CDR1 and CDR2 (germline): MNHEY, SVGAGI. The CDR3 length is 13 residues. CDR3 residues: CASSYGGGQPQHF. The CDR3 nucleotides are TGTGCCAGCAGTTACGGAGGCGGGCAGCCCCAGCATTTT.

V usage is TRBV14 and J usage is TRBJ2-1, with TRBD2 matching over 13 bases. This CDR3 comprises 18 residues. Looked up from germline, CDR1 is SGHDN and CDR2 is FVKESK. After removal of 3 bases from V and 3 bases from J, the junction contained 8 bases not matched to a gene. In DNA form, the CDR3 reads TGTGCCAGCAGCCAGGGACTAGCGGGAATAGCCATCTACAATGAGCAGTTCTTC. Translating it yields CASSQGLAGIAIYNEQFF.

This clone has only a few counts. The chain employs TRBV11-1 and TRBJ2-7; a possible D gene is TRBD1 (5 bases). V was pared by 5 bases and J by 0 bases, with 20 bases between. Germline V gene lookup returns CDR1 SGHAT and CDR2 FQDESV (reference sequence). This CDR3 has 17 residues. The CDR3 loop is CASSPPSDSHYSYEQYF. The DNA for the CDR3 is TGTGCCAGCAGCCCTCCGTCCGACAGTCATTACTCCTACGAGCAGTACTTC. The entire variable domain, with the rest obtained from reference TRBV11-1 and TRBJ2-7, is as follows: EAEVAQSPRYKITEKSQAVAFWCDPISGHATLYWYRQILGQGPELLVQFQDESVVDDSQLPKDRFSAERLKGVDSTLKIQPAELGDSAMYLCASSPPSDSHYSYEQYFGPGTRLTVT.

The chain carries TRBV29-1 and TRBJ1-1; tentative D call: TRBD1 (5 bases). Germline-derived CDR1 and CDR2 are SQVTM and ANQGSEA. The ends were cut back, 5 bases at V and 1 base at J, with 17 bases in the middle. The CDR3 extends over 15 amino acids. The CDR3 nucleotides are TGCAGCGTTAGGGTTAGCCTTGGGGCGAACACTGAAGCTTTCTTT. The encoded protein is CSVRVSLGANTEAFF.

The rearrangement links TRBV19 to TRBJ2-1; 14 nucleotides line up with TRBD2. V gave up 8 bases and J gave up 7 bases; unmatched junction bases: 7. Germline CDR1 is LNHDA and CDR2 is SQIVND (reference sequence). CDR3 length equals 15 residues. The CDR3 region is CASRLAGGQPNEQFF. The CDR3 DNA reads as TGTGCCAGTCGACTAGCGGGAGGGCAACCAAATGAGCAGTTCTTC.

CDR3 sequence reads: CASSPPDSSSAEKLFF. In DNA, the CDR3 is TGCGCCAGCAGCCCTCCGGACAGCAGTTCGGCAGAAAAACTGTTTTTT. This rearrangement joins TRBV5-1 to TRBJ1-4, with D tentatively TRBD1 (6 bases). V lost 4 bases to trimming and J lost 8 bases, with 21 bases between them. Germline CDR1 SGHRS, CDR2 YFSETQ. The CDR3 runs 16 residues.

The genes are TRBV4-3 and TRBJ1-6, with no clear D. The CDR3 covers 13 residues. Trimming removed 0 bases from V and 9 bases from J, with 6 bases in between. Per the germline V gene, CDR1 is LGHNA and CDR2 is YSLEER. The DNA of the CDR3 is TGCGCCAGCAGCCAAGATCGGTCTTCACCCCTCCACTTT. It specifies CASSQDRSSPLHF.

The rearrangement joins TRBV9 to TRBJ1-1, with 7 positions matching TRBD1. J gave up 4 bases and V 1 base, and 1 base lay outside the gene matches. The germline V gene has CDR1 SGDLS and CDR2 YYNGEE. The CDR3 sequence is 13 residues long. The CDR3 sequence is CASSVQGVTEAFF. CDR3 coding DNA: TGTGCCAGCAGCGTACAGGGGGTCACTGAAGCTTTCTTT.

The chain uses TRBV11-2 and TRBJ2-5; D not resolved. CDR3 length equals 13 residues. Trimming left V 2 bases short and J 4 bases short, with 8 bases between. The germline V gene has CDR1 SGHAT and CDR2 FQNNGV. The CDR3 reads CASSLSARETQYF. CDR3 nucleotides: TGTGCCAGCAGCTTATCAGCCCGAGAGACCCAGTACTTC.

The CDR3 is CASSQEEYAGAIYEQYF. The CDR3 bases are TGCGCCAGCAGCCAAGAGGAGTACGCGGGGGCAATCTACGAGCAGTACTTC. The chain is built from TRBV4-1 and TRBJ2-5, with a weak D call TRBD2 (7 bases). The J call is in doubt because the DNA end fits TRBJ2-7 better. Per the germline V gene, CDR1 is MGHRA and CDR2 is YSYEKL. CDR3 length: 17 amino acids.

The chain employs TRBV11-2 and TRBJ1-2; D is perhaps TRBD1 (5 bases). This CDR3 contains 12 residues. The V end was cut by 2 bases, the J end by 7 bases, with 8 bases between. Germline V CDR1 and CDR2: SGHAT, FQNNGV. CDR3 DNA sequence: TGTGCCAGCAGCTTACACCAGGGTGGCTACACCTTC. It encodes CASSLHQGGYTF. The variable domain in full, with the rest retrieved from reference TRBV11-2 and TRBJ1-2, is EAGVAQSPRYKIIEKRQSVAFWCNPISGHATLYWYQQILGQGPKLLIQFQNNGVVDDSQLPKDRFSAERLKGVDSTLKIQPAKLEDSAVYLCASSLHQGGYTFGSGTRLTVV.

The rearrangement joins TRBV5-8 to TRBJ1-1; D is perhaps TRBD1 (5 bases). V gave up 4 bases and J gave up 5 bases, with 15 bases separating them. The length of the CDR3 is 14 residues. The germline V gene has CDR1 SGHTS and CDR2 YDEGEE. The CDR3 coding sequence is TGTGCCAGCAGCGCGTTCGGGGCTCGGACTGAAGCTTTCTTT. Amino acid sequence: CASSAFGARTEAFF. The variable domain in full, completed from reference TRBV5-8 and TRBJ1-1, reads EAGVTQSPTHLIKTRGQQATLRCSPISGHTSVYWYQQALGLGLQFLLWYDEGEERNRGNFPPRFSGRQFPNYSSELNVNALELEDSALYLCASSAFGARTEAFFGQGTRLTVV.

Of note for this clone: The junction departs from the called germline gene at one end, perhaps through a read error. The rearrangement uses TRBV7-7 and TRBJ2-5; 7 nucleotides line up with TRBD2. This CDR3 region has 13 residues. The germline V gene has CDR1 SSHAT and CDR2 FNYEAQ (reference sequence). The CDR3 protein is CASSREVQETQYF. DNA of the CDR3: TGTGCTAGCAGCCGGGAGGTTCAAGAGACCCAGTACTTC.

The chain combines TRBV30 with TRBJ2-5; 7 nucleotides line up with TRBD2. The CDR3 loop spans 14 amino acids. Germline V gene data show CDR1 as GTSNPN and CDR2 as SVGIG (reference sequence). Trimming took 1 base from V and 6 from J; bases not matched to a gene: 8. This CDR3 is CAWSALLATQTQYF. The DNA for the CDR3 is TGTGCCTGGAGTGCCCTACTAGCGACTCAGACCCAGTACTTC.

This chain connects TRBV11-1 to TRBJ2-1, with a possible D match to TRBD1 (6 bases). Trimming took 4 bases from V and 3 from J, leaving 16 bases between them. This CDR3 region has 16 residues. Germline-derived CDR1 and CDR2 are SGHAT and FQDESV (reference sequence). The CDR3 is CASSSRPGAIYNEQFF. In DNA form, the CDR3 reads TGTGCCAGCAGCTCAAGACCAGGGGCGATCTACAATGAGCAGTTCTTC.

The CDR3 is CASSAAGGAKNIQYF. The CDR3 DNA reads as TGTGCCAGCAGCGCGGCCGGGGGAGCCAAAAACATTCAGTACTTC. This chain uses TRBV6-1 with TRBJ2-4; a weak D match, TRBD2 (6 bases). This CDR3 spans 15 amino acids. Trimming left V 6 bases short and J 0 bases short, with 12 bases between. Germline lookup yields CDR1 MNHNS and CDR2 SASEGT.

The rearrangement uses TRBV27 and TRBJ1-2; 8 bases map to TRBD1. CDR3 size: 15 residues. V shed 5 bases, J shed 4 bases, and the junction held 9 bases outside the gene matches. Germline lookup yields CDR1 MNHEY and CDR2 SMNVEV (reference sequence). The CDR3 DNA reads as TGTGCCAGCAGTCCAGGACAGGGCGTGGGCTATGGCTACACCTTC. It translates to CASSPGQGVGYGYTF.

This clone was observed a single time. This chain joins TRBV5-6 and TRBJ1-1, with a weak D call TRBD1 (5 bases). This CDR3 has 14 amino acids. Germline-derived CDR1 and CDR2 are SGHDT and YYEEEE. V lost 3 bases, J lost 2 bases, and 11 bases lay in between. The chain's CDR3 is CASSWGTGNTEAFF. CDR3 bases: TGTGCCAGCAGCTGGGGGACGGGCAACACTGAAGCTTTCTTT.

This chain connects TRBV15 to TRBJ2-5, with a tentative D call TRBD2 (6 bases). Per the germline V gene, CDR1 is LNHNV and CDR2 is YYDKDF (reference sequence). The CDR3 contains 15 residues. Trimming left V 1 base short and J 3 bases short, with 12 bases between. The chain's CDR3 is CATSRAKGLKETQYF. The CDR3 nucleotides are TGTGCCACCAGCAGAGCTAAGGGACTCAAAGAGACCCAGTACTTC.

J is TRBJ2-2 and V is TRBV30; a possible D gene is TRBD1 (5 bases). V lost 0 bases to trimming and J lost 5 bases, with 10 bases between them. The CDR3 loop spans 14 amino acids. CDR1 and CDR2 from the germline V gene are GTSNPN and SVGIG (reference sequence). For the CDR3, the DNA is TGTGCCTGGAGTGTAGGGGTGCGGACCGGGGAGCTGTTTTTT. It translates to CAWSVGVRTGELFF.

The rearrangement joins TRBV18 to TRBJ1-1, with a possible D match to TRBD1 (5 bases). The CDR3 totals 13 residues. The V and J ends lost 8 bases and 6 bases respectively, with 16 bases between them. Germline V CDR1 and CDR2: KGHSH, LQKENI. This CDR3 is CASARGGNAEAFF. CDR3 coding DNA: TGTGCCAGCGCAAGGGGTGGAAACGCTGAAGCTTTCTTT.

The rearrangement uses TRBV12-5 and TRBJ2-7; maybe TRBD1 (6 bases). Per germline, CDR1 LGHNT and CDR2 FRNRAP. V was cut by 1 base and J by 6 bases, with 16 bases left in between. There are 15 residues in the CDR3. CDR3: CASGLAWTAASEQYF. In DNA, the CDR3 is TGTGCTAGTGGTTTGGCCTGGACAGCCGCCAGCGAGCAGTACTTC.

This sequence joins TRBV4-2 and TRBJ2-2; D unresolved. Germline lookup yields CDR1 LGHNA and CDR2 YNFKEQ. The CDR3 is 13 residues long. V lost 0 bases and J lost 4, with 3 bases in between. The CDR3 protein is CASSQDITGELFF. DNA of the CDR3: TGTGCCAGCAGCCAAGATATCACCGGGGAGCTGTTTTTT.

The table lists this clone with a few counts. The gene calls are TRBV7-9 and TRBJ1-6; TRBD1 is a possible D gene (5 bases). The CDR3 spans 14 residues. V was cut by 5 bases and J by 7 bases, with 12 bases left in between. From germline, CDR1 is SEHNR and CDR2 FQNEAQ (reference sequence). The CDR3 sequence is CASSLGPNNSPLHF. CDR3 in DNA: TGTGCCAGCAGCCTGGGGCCTAACAATTCACCCCTCCACTTT. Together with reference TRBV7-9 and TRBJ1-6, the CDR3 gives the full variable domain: DTGVSQNPRHKITKRGQNVTFRCDPISEHNRLYWYRQTLGQGPEFLTYFQNEAQLEKSRLLSDRFSAERPKGSFSTLEIQRTEQGDSAMYLCASSLGPNNSPLHFGNGTRLTVT.